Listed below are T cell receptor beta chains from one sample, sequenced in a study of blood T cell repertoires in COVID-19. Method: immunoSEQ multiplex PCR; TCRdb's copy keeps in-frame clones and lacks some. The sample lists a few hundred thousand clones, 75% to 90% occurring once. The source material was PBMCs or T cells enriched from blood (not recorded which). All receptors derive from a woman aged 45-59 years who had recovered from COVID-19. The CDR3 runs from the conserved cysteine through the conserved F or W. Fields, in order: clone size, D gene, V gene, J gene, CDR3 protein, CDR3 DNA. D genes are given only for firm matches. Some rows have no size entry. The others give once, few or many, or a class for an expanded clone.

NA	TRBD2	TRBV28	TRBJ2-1	CASSLSSGRGYNEQFF	TGTGCCAGCAGTTTGTCTAGCGGGAGAGGTTACAATGAGCAGTTCTTC
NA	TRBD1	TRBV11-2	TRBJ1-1	CASRLSQGAEAFF	TGTGCCAGCAGGCTATCTCAGGGGGCTGAAGCTTTCTTT
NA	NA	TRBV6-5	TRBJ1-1	CASSYHGTPTRDAFF	TGTGCCAGCAGTTACCACGGGACACCTACCAGGGATGCTTTCTTT
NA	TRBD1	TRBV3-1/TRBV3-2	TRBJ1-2	CASNHRGQIVGYTF	TGTGCCAGCAACCACAGGGGGCAAATCGTAGGCTACACCTTC
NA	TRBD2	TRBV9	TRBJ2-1	CATGGRSYNEQFF	TGTGCCACCGGCGGGAGGTCCTACAATGAGCAGTTCTTC
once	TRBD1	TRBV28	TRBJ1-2	CASSLTGVPGYTF	TGTGCCAGCAGTTTAACAGGGGTGCCCGGCTACACCTTC
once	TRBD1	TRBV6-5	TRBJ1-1	CASSYLAGGNTEAFF	TGTGCCAGCAGTTACTTGGCAGGGGGGAACACTGAAGCTTTCTTT
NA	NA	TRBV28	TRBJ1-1	CASRTVRGGGFRTEAFF	TGTGCCAGCAGAACCGTTAGGGGCGGGGGCTTCCGGACTGAAGCTTTCTTT
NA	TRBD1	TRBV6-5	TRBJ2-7	CASSYSTGQVAYEQYF	TGTGCCAGCAGTTACTCGACAGGACAGGTTGCTTACGAGCAGTACTTC
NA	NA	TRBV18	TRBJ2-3	CASSPGRGSYTDTQYF	TGTGCCAGCTCACCGGGAAGAGGGAGTTACACAGATACGCAGTATTTT
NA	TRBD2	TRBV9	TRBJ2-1	CASSVLTSGPNEQFF	TGTGCCAGCAGCGTACTGACTAGCGGGCCTAATGAGCAGTTCTTC
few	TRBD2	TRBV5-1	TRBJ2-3	CASSPLAGGVTDTQYF	TGCGCCAGCAGCCCTTTGGCGGGAGGGGTCACAGATACGCAGTATTTT
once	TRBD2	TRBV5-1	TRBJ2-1	CASSSETSPYNEQFF	TGCGCCAGCAGCTCCGAGACTAGCCCCTACAATGAGCAGTTCTTC